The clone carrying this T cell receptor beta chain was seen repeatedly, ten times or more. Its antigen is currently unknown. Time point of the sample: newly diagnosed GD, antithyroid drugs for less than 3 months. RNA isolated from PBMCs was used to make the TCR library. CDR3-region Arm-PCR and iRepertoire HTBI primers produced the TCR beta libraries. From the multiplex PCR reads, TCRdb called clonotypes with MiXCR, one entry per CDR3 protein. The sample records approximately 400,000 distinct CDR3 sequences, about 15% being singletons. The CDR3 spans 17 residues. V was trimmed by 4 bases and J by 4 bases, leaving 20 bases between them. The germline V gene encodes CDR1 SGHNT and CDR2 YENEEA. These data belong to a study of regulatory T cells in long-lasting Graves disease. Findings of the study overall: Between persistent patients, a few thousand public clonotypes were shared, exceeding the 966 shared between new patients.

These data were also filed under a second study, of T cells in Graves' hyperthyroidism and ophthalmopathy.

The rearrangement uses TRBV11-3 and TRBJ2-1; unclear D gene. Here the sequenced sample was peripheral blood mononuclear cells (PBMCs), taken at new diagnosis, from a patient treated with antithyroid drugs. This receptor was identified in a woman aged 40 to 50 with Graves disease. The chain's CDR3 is CASSYGLGGTPYNEQFF. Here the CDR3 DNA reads TGTGCCAGCAGCTATGGGCTGGGCGGAACGCCTTACAATGAGCAGTTCTTC.